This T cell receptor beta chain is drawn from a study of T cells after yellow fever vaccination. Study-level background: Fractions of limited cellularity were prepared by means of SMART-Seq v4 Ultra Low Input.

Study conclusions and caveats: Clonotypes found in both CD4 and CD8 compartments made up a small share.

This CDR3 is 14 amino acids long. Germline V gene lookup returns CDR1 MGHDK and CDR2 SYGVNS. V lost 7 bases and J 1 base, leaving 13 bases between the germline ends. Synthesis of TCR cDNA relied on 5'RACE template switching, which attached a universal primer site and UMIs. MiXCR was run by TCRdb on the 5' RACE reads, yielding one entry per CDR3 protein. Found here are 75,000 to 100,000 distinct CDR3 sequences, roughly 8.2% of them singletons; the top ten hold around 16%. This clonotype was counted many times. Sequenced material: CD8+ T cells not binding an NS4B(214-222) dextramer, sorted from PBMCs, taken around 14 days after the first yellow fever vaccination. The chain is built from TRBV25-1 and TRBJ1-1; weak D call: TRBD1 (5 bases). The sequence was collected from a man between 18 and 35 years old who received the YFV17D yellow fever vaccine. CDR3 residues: CASTPGGPNTEAFF. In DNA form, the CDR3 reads TGTGCCAGCACTCCGGGGGGACCGAACACTGAAGCTTTCTTT.